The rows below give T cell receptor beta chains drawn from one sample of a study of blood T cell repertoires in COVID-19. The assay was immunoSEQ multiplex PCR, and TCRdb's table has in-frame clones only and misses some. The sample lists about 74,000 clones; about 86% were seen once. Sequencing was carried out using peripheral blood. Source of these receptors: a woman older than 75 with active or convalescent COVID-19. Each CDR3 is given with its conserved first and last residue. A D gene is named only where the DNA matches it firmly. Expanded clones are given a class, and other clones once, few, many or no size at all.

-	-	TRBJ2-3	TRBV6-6	CASSYRPGTSQYF	TGTGCCAGCAGTTACAGGCCCGGGACTTCGCAGTATTTT
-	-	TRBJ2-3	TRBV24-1	CATEGSSTDTQYF	TGTGCCACCGAGGGTTCTAGCACAGATACGCAGTATTTT
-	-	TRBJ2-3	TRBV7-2	CASSQAAGVTSTDTQYF	TGTGCCAGCAGCCAGGCAGCGGGTGTGACTAGCACAGATACGCAGTATTTT
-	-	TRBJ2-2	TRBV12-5	CASGSNRAAGELFF	TGTGCTAGTGGTTCGAACAGGGCTGCCGGGGAGCTGTTTTTT
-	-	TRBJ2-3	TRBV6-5	CASSTLTRTDTQYF	TGTGCCAGCAGCACACTGACTAGGACGGATACGCAGTATTTT
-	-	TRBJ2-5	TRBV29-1	CSVDPAGSETQYF	TGCAGCGTTGACCCCGCGGGTTCAGAGACCCAGTACTTC
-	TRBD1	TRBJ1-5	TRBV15	CATRDRDNQPQHF	TGTGCCACCCGGGACAGGGACAATCAGCCCCAGCATTTT
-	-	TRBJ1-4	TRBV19	CASSVTGNEKLFF	TGTGCCAGTAGTGTAACAGGGAATGAAAAACTGTTTTTT
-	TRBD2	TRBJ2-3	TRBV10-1	CASSAGGSTDTQYF	TGCGCCAGCAGTGCGGGGGGGAGCACAGATACGCAGTATTTT
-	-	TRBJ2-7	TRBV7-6	CASSGAAGYEQYF	TGTGCCAGCAGTGGGGCGGCTGGTTACGAGCAGTACTTC
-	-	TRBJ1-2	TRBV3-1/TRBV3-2	CASSQDSRGYGYTF	TGTGCCAGCAGCCAAGACTCCAGAGGCTATGGCTACACCTTC
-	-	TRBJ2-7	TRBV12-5	CASGLGAKYEQYF	TGTGCTAGTGGTTTAGGGGCTAAATACGAGCAGTACTTC
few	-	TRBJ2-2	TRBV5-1	CASSRDSSTGELFF	TGCGCCAGCAGTCGAGACTCAAGCACCGGGGAGCTGTTTTTT
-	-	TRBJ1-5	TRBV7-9	CASSAGGGNQPQHF	TGTGCCAGCAGCGCGGGAGGGGGTAATCAGCCCCAGCATTTT
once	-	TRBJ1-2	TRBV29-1	CSVEAVGGLGGYTF	TGCAGCGTTGAAGCAGTAGGGGGTTTGGGAGGCTACACCTTC
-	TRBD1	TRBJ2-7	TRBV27	CASSFEPGQGYEQYF	TGTGCCAGCAGTTTCGAACCGGGACAGGGCTACGAGCAGTACTTC
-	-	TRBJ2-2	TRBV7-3	CASSFRGGAAGELFF	TGTGCCAGCAGCTTCCGCGGAGGGGCGGCCGGGGAGCTGTTTTTT
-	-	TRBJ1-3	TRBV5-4	CASSLGGEGGNTIYF	TGTGCCAGCAGCTTAGGAGGGGAGGGTGGAAACACCATATATTTT
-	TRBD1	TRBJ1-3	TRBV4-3	CASSQGQGRVTERGNTIYF	TGCGCCAGCAGCCAGGGACAGGGGAGGGTTACTGAAAGGGGAAACACCATATATTTT
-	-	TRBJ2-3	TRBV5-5	CASSSAPRGLGTDTQYF	TGTGCCAGCAGCTCGGCACCCAGGGGCTTGGGGACAGATACGCAGTATTTT
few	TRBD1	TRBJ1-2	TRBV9	CASSGSGGINYGYTF	TGTGCCAGCAGCGGCTCAGGGGGTATAAACTATGGCTACACCTTC
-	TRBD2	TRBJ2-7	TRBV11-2	CASSLGTSGGGYEQYF	TGTGCCAGCAGCTTAGGGACTAGCGGGGGGGGTTACGAGCAGTACTTC
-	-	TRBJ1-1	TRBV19	CASSIGGTRGNTEAFF	TGTGCCAGTAGTATCGGGGGAACCCGGGGGAACACTGAAGCTTTCTTT
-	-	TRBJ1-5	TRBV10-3	CAISESHRYSNQPQHF	TGTGCCATCAGTGAGTCCCACAGGTATAGCAATCAGCCCCAGCATTTT
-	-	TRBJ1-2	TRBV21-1	CASSRLQGNYGYTF	TGTGCCAGCAGCAGACTGCAGGGGAACTATGGCTACACCTTC
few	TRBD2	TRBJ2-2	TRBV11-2	CASSLGLAGARNTGELFF	TGTGCCAGCAGCCTCGGACTAGCGGGGGCCAGGAACACCGGGGAGCTGTTTTTT
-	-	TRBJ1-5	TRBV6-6	CASSSGGAGQPQHF	TGTGCCAGCAGCAGCGGAGGGGCTGGTCAGCCCCAGCATTTT
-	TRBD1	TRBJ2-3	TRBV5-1	CASSRTGSTDTQYF	TGCGCCAGCAGCCGGACAGGTAGCACAGATACGCAGTATTTT
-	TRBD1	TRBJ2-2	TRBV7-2	CASSPRTGVLTGELFF	TGTGCCAGCAGCCCGAGGACAGGGGTCCTCACCGGGGAGCTGTTTTTT
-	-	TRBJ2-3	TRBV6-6	CASNLQGKGTDTQYF	TGTGCCAGCAACTTACAGGGTAAGGGCACAGATACGCAGTATTTT
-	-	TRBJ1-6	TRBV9	CASSAQGSYNSPLHF	TGTGCCAGCAGCGCCCAGGGATCCTATAATTCACCCCTCCACTTT